The following is a T cell receptor (beta chain) sequence with its context. Its antigen is not identified. This sample is drawn from a study of OX40 agonist ivuxolimab in advanced cancers. Overall study findings and caveats: In the 0.1-3.0 mg/kg groups, partial responders showed among the lowest expansion. Antigen specificity remained undetermined for the expanded peripheral T cells. Relative to CD4+ cells, CD8+ T cells on average had more expanded clones.

Repertoires were generated with immunoSEQ multiplex PCR, while TCRdb's copy carries only in-frame clones and drops some. The table shows about 130,000 clones, with 85% to 95% occurring only once. No patient had autoimmune disease or received systemic immunosuppression. The TCR comes from an adult with an advanced solid tumor such as melanoma, head and neck, liver or kidney cancer. This specimen was CD4+ or CD8+ T cells sorted from blood, taken in a trial of the OX40 agonist ivuxolimab.

The CDR3 coding sequence is TGTGCCAGTAAACCCGGGACAGATCCGCTCTTCACAGATACGCAGTATTTT. The encoded protein is CASKPGTDPLFTDTQYF. This chain connects TRBV19 to TRBJ2-3; 7 nucleotides agree with TRBD1. V lost 7 bases, J lost 2 bases, and 15 bases stayed unmatched. CDR1 is LNHDA, CDR2 SQIVND, per germline (reference sequence). The CDR3 extends over 17 amino acids.